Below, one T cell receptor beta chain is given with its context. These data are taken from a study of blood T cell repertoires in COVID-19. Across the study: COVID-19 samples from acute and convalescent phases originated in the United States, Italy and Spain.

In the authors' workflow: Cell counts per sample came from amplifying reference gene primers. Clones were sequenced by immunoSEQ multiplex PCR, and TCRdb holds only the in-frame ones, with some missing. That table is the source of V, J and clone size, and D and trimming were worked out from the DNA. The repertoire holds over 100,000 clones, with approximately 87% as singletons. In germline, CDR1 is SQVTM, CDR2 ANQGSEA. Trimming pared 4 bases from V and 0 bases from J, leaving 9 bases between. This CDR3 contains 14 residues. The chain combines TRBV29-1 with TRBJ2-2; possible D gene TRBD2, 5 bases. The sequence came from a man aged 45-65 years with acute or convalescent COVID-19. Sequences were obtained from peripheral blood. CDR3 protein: CSVGEGTNTGELFF. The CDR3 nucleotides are TGCAGCGTTGGAGAGGGCACGAACACCGGGGAGCTGTTTTTT.